This T cell receptor beta chain was identified during a study of blood T cell repertoires in COVID-19. Across the study: PBMCs, B-cell-depleted T cells, or T cells were the source of the cDNA or gDNA that made up the material.

Patients at the Seattle site were enrolled during active infection and followed longitudinally. Germline values: CDR1 KGHSH, CDR2 LQKENI. This CDR3 has 15 amino acids. Trimming cost V 6 bases and J 5 bases; bases outside gene matches: 7. Per the study methods: Reference gene primer amplification gave nucleated cell count estimates. Method: immunoSEQ multiplex PCR; TCRdb's copy keeps in-frame clones and lacks some. Clone size and the V and J calls come from that table; the DNA yielded D and trimming. The repertoire holds nearly 300,000 clones, roughly 83% seen once, with roughly 1.5% in the top ten. This clonotype originated in a human donor with COVID-19, enrolled during active disease. The donor label of this sample is uncertain. This chain joins TRBV18 and TRBJ2-3, with 11 positions matching TRBD1. Sequencing input: peripheral blood. CDR3 sequence (DNA): TGTGCCAGCTCCCTGGGACAGGGGGTTGGAGATACGCAGTATTTT. Amino acid sequence: CASSLGQGVGDTQYF.